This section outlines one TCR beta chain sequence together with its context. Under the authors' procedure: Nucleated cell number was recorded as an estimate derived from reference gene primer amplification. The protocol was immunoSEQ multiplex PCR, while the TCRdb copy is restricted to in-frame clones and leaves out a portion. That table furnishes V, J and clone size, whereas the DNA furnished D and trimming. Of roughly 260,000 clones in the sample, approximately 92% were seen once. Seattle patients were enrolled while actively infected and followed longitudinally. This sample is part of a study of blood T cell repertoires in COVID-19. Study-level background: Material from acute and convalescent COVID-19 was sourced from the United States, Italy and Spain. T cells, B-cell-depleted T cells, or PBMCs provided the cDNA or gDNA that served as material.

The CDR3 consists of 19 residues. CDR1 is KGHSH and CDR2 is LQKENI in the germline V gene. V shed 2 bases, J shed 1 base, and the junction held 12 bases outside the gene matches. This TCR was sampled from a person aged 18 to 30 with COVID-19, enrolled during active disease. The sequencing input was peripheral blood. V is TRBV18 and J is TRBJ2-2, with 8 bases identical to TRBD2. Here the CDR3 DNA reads TGTGCCAGCTCACCAAAGTTAGGGGAACTAGCGGAGAACACCGGGGAGCTGTTTTTT. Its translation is CASSPKLGELAENTGELFF.